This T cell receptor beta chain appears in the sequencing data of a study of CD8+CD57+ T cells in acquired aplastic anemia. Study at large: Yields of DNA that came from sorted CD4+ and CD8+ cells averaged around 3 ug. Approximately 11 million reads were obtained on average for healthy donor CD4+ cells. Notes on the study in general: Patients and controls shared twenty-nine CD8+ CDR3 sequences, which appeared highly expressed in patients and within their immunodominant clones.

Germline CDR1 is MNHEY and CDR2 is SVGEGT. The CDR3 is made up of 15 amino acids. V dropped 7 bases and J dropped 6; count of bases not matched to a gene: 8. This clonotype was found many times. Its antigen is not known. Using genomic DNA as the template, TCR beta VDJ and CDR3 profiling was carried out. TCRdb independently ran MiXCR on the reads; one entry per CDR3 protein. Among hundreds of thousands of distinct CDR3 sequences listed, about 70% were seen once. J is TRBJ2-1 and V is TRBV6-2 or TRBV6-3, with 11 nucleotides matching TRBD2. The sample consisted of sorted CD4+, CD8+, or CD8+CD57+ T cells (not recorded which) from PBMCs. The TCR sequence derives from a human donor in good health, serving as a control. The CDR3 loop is CASTELAGDLNEQFF. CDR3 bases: TGTGCCAGCACCGAACTAGCGGGGGACCTCAATGAGCAGTTCTTC.